These T cell receptor beta chains were read from a single sample in a study of blood T cell repertoires in COVID-19. The assay was immunoSEQ multiplex PCR, and TCRdb's table has in-frame clones only and misses some. The data show some 100,000 clones, around nine tenths seen once. The sample was peripheral blood. These receptors all stem from a woman aged 65 to 85 with acute or convalescent COVID-19. Both conserved end residues are part of each CDR3. D genes are given only for firm matches. Size is stated for part of the rows, as once, few or many counts, or as a class when the clone is expanded.

cdr3_nt cdr3_aa clone_size j_call v_call d_call
TGTGCCACGACAGGGAAAATAAATGAGCAGTTCTTC CATTGKINEQFF . TRBJ2-1 TRBV7-9 TRBD1
TGTGCCAGTAGTACCCACACGTCGGGCACTGAAGCTTTCTTT CASSTHTSGTEAFF once TRBJ1-1 TRBV19 .
TGTGCCGTCAAAGACAGGGGGGATATCTATGGCTACACCTTC CAVKDRGDIYGYTF . TRBJ1-2 TRBV6-5 TRBD1
TGTGCCAGCAGTGGCGGGATTAACTATGGCTACACCTTC CASSGGINYGYTF . TRBJ1-2 TRBV28 .
TGTGCCAGCAGTCCTGGGGACAGGGGCACTGAAGCTTTCTTT CASSPGDRGTEAFF . TRBJ1-1 TRBV27 TRBD1
TGTGCCAGCAGGACTCGAAGTTCTAGCGGGCGTACCTACGAGCAGTACTTC CASRTRSSSGRTYEQYF . TRBJ2-7 TRBV27 TRBD2
TGTGCCAGCAGTTACTCCCCGCTAACAGGAAACTATGGCTACACCTTC CASSYSPLTGNYGYTF . TRBJ1-2 TRBV6-5 .
TGCGCCAGCAGCTTAGGACAGGGGGCTGAAGCTTTCTTT CASSLGQGAEAFF once TRBJ1-1 TRBV5-1 TRBD1
TGTGCCAGCAGCCCCGATCTGAGGTACTCCATATATTTT CASSPDLRYSIYF . TRBJ1-3 TRBV14 .
TGTGCCAGTAGTATACGGACTAGCGGGGCCACAGATACGCAGTATTTT CASSIRTSGATDTQYF . TRBJ2-3 TRBV19 TRBD2
TGTGCCATCAGTGCACAAGAGACCCAGTACTTC CAISAQETQYF once TRBJ2-5 TRBV10-3 .
TGTGCCAGCAGTGGACGGACAGCCGAGCAGTACTTC CASSGRTAEQYF . TRBJ2-7 TRBV27 .
TGTGCCTCCTCCAGGGCTAGCGGGGCCAACGGGGAGCTGTTTTTT CASSRASGANGELFF once TRBJ2-2 TRBV4-2 TRBD2
TGTGCCAGCAGACTACAGGGACAGCCCTCCTATGAGCAGTTCTTC CASRLQGQPSYEQFF . TRBJ2-1 TRBV6-5 TRBD1
TGCGCCAGCAGCCTGGGACTAGCGGGGCGATTCGTGGAGACCCAGTACTTC CASSLGLAGRFVETQYF . TRBJ2-5 TRBV4-1 TRBD2
TGTGCCACCGCGGCGGATTACGATAACTATGGCTACACCTTC CATAADYDNYGYTF . TRBJ1-2 TRBV15 .
TGCAGTGCTAGTGGGACTAGCGGGAGTCGGGAGCAGTACTTC CSASGTSGSREQYF . TRBJ2-7 TRBV20-1 TRBD2
TGTGCCACCAGCAAACGGACTAGCGGAAAAGAGACCCAGTACTTC CATSKRTSGKETQYF . TRBJ2-5 TRBV15 TRBD2